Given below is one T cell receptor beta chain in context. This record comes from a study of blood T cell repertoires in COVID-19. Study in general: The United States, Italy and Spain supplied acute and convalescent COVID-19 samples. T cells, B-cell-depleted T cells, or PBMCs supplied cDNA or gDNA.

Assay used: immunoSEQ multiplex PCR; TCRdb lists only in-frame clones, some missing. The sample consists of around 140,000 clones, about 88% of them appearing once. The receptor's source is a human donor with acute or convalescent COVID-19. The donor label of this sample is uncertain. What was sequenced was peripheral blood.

As DNA, the CDR3 is TGTGCCAGCAGCCTACAAGAGACCCAGTACTTC. Protein product: CASSLQETQYF. The chain carries TRBV6-6 and TRBJ2-5; D call uncertain. This CDR3 region has 11 residues. Germline lookup yields CDR1 MNHNY and CDR2 SVGAGI (reference sequence). Trimming pared 6 bases from V and 2 bases from J, leaving 4 bases between.